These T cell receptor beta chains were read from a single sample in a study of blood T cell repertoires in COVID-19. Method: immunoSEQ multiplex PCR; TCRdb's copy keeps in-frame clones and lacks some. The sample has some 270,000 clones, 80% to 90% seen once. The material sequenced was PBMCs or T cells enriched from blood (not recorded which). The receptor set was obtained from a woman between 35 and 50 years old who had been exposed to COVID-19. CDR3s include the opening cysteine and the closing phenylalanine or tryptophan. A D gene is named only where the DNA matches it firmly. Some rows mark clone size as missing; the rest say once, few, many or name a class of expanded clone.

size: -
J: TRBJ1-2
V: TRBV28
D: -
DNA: TGTGCCAGCAGTTTATGGGGGGCGAACTATGGCTACACCTTC
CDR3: CASSLWGANYGYTF

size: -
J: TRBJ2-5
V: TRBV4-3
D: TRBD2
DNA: TGCGCCAGCAGCCAAGGCGGCGGGAGTAGGGAGACCCAGTACTTC
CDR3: CASSQGGGSRETQYF

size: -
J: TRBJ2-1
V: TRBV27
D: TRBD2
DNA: TGTGCCAGCAGTTTTGGGTGGAGCGGGAGGGCGAACAATGAGCAGTTCTTC
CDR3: CASSFGWSGRANNEQFF

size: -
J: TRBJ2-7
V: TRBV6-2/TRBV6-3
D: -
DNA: TGTGCCAGCAGTTACGCCGACTGGGACGAGCAGTACTTC
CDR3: CASSYADWDEQYF

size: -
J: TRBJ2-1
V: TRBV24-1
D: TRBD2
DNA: TGTGCCACAGCCGATACTAGCGGGAGTAATGAGCAGTTCTTC
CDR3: CATADTSGSNEQFF

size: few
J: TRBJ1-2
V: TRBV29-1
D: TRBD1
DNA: TGCAGCACAACCGGGACAGAAGACTATGGCTACACCTTC
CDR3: CSTTGTEDYGYTF

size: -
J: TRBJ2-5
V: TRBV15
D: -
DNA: TGTGCCACCAGCAGAGATAGGAGGCAGCAAGAGACCCAGTACTTC
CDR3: CATSRDRRQQETQYF

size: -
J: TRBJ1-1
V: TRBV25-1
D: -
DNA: TGTGCCAGCAGTGGGATAGGGGGATCGGCTGAAGCTTTCTTT
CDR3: CASSGIGGSAEAFF

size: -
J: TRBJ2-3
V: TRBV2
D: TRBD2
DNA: TGTGCCAGCAGTCCACCGCTAGCGGGGGATACGCAGTATTTT
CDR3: CASSPPLAGDTQYF

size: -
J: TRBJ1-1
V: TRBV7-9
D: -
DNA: TGTGCCAGCAGCCCACAGGGAACGAACACTGAAGCTTTCTTT
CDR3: CASSPQGTNTEAFF

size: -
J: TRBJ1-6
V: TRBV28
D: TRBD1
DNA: TGTGCCAGCAGTTTAGGAGGACAGGGGCTAAATTCACCCCTCCACTTT
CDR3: CASSLGGQGLNSPLHF

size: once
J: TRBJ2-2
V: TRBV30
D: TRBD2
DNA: TGTGCCTGCCTGCCGGGACTAGCGCCGAACACCGGGGAGCTGTTTTTT
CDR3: CACLPGLAPNTGELFF

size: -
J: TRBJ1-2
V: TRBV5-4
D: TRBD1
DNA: TGTGCCAGCAGCTTCTTGGGGGACAGGTATAACTATGGCTACACCTTC
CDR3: CASSFLGDRYNYGYTF

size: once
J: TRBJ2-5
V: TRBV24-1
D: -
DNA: TGTGCCACCAGTGATCGGGGACATTTCGAAGAGACCCAGTACTTC
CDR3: CATSDRGHFEETQYF

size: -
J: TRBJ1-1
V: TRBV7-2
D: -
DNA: TGTGCCAGCAGCTTGGCCCTCTCGAACACTGAAGCTTTCTTT
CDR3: CASSLALSNTEAFF

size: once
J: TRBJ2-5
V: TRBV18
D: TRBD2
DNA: TGTGCCAGCTCACCACTAGCTAGCGGGAGGCCAGGGTCGGAGACCCAGTACTTC
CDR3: CASSPLASGRPGSETQYF